This T cell receptor beta chain was sequenced for a study of blood T cell repertoires in COVID-19. Participants reported their clinical history, and cohort assignment relied on those reports. Generated by immunoSEQ multiplex PCR, the TCRdb table keeps only in-frame clones and is missing some. Of roughly 200,000 clones in the sample, 86% are singletons; the top ten hold around 23%. The CDR3 contains 15 residues. Per germline, CDR1 MDHEN and CDR2 SYDVKM. Trimming pared 4 bases from V and 2 bases from J, leaving 14 bases between. The receptor's source is a middle-aged woman in a cohort exposed to, infected with or recovered from COVID-19 (not recorded which). V usage is TRBV28 and J usage is TRBJ1-2; D may be TRBD1 (5 bases). The sequenced sample was PBMCs or T cells enriched from blood (not recorded which). The CDR3 DNA is TGTGCCAGCAGTTCCTCAGACAGACCGAACTATGGCTACACCTTC. It is translated as CASSSSDRPNYGYTF.